This TCR beta chain was sequenced during a study of cytomegalovirus exposure and HLA in healthy donors (dated by TCRdb to about 2017). Regarding the complete study: According to an earlier analysis of 550 to 700 of the donors, some 170 million T cells yielded roughly 110 million unique TCR beta sequences and about 280 Gb of sequence data. An earlier analysis of a few hundred of the donors applied high-throughput TCR beta sequencing to assess whether each TCR beta V gene segment acted as functional or pseudogenic. Of the 300 to 450 genotyped donors, approximately 82% fell in the genetic ancestry cluster associated with self-reported Caucasian donors. Genome-wide SNP genotypes for about 55% of the roughly 670 donors were used in a later genetic analysis, which treated that subset as a discovery cohort. The study combined high-throughput TCR immunosequencing, statistical association of individual TCRs with disease status, and machine learning to predict cytomegalovirus infection status. On average, about 200,000 unique TCR beta nucleotide sequences were sequenced per donor among a few hundred genotyped donors of the cohort, with 15% to 20% of those sequences being non-productive. Every repertoire in the discovery cohort had been generated on one and the same sequencing platform. Using immunosequencing, the study profiled T cell repertoires from 666 subjects and related those repertoires to cytomegalovirus serostatus. In the later analysis, no new phenotypic data were used to find candidate immune exposures; instead, reliance was placed on TCR beta sequences and their occurrence across donors. Both class I and class II loci were covered by HLA typing, at four-digit resolution. Because of strong linkage in the cohort, four to six DR-DQ haplotypes were treated as single units for association and clustering. Besides the first cohort of about 730 subjects, a separate validation cohort made up of 90 to 150 different subjects was used. The study was designed to test whether signatures of past pathogen exposure could be identified by cataloging public T cell receptors. Donor age, sex, ethnicity and CMV serostatus were compiled alongside the repertoire data. A later analysis re-examined previously published TCR beta repertoires from over 500 donors and added high-resolution HLA genotyping to investigate patterns of TCR occurrence. An early release that covered about 600 HLA-typed donors contained approximately 300 gigabases of sequencing data and tens of millions of unique TCR sequences. Typing coverage varied by locus: about 620-630 donors for A, B, C, DRB1 and DQB1; roughly 560 for DQA1; about 600 for DPA1; 400 to 480 for DPB1. Broader findings and caveats from the paper: Correlated functional status among segregating V segments might reflect linkage disequilibrium, but an unknown experimental factor could not be ruled out. An association between a missense DCLRE1C variant and V-gene and J-gene trimming of TCR beta chains was found in a later genetic analysis and replicated in an independent cohort. Over 15 rarely observed V segments, including chromosome 9 orphons, were excluded from the earlier analysis of a few hundred of the donors because counts were too low. Three of the identified cytomegalovirus-associated TCR beta chains were confirmed in vitro to be specific for cytomegalovirus antigens. It was suggested by the authors that the approach could potentially be generalized to other disease states and immunological phenotypes. A group of highly shared sequence variants was considered likely to be a technical artifact of the sequencing pipeline. Because the 87-base-pair reads could not distinguish some IMGT-functional V segments, including TRBV6-2 and TRBV6-3, those segments were excluded. A further reported finding was that TCR beta sequences accurately predicted the HLA-A and HLA-B alleles for most subjects in the first cohort. Sequencing depth was assumed to be roughly uniform across donors in the presence/absence analyses, though that assumption may not hold. An earlier analysis of 450 to 750 of the donors showed that most TCR beta V segments appeared in productive rearrangements either about 87% or about 30% of the time, which broadly matched IMGT annotations. Because HLA typing was unavailable for some donors at each locus, only the typed subset was used in association tests. A later analysis associated 15,000 to 20,000 TCR beta sequences with specific HLA alleles at a false discovery rate of 0.05. Strong co-occurrence of HLA alleles, especially DR and DQ, made assigning TCR associations to individual alleles difficult. A later analysis found that most CMV-associated TCR beta chains appeared HLA-restricted, with HLA associations seemingly driven largely by CMV exposure. The study listed 164 TCR beta chains as associated with cytomegalovirus. While some public TCRs were present in many individuals, most TCR sequences turned up only very rarely across donors. According to a later analysis, TCR association rates differed among HLA loci, with DRB1 alleles showing the most associated TCRs and HLA-C alleles showing the fewest. Cytomegalovirus status was reported to be diagnosed by the classifier with high specificity and sensitivity in both the original and validation cohorts. The only immune exposure information available for the cohort was CMV serostatus. Several of the top co-occurrence clusters appeared to be linked to parvovirus B19, influenza, CMV and Epstein-Barr virus, according to a later analysis. Compared with equally common non-associated chains, HLA-associated TCR beta chains in a later analysis were more clonally expanded and had lower generation probabilities. In this cohort, only TCR beta chains were sequenced, and detectable features were limited by the absence of alpha or paired-chain data. A later genetic analysis reported fewer N-insertions in productive TCRs among donors in an Asian-associated ancestry cluster than the approximately 670-donor mean.

Libraries were made using the immunoSEQ multiplex PCR assay. A mixture of 60 forward primers for TCR Vbeta segments and 13 reverse primers for TCR Jbeta segments was used in the multiplex PCR. The CDR3 region of rearranged TCR beta genes was amplified from genomic DNA with a multiplex PCR assay. Amplified TCR beta libraries were sequenced as 87-base-pair reads on the Illumina HiSeq System. The original methods were these. A later analysis counted about 80 million unique TCR beta chains across the 690 or so repertoires, and roughly 11 million of these chains were shared by at least two donors. Raw reads were error-corrected and collapsed into unique sequences with a nearest-neighbor algorithm that merged closely related sequences to remove PCR and sequencing errors. CDR3 sequences were aligned to IMGT reference sequences to assign V, D and J gene segments. For a sequence to be retained, a match of at least six nucleotides to both a V gene segment and a J gene segment was required. A rearrangement was called productive if the CDR3 had no stop codons and remained in frame with V and J, and every other rearrangement was called non-productive. Following IMGT convention, CDR3 was defined as the stretch from the second conserved V-encoded cysteine up to the conserved J-encoded phenylalanine. The earlier analysis of some 600 of the donors excluded sequences that lacked an unambiguous match to a single V gene segment. In an earlier analysis of several hundred of the donors, a V segment was called functional when productive rearrangements were above 56.7%, and segregating when the standard deviation between donors exceeded 5%. To diagnose cytomegalovirus status from the catalog of TCR beta chain sequences, a statistical classification framework was built. A later analysis assigned V and J genes by comparing TCR nucleotide sequences with IMGT/GENE-DB human TR gene sequences. Using the TCRdist pipeline, a later analysis assigned CDR3 sequences along with most-parsimonious VDJ recombination scenarios. A later analysis defined each TCR beta chain by its CDR3 amino acid sequence plus V-gene family, and excluded reads lacking a unique V-gene family. A later analysis removed over 500 highly shared, low-generation-probability nucleotide sequences to deal with suspected cross-contamination and a sequencing artifact. For each public chain, a later analysis derived a clonal expansion index from normalized ranks of inferred template counts within each repertoire. In a later analysis, generation probabilities were computed with a VDJ recombination model fitted to out-of-frame rearrangements, and the resulting probabilities were checked against IGoR. A later analysis scored TCR-TCR, TCR-HLA and TCR-CMV co-occurrence with hypergeometric tests, applying a repertoire-size bias correction to TCR pairs. A later analysis estimated false discovery rates by permuting HLA or CMV assignments 20 times. In a later analysis, co-occurring TCRs were grouped using DBSCAN, with TCRdist sequence similarity added in when clustering inside HLA-allele-positive subsets. For co-occurrence clustering, repertoires with fewer than 30,000 or more than 120,000 public chains were excluded, along with several repertoires with anomalous nucleotide sharing. Here the immuneACCESS table is served through TCRdb, limited to in-frame sequences with V and J called. Missing clones are a known gap in these copies; in checked studies unresolved V genes cover under half, and the rest lacks a known reason. That table gives V, J and clone size, and the DNA gave D and trimming. For this sample there are over 150,000 clones; 75% to 90% appear just once. The ten largest clonotypes hold under 6% of the sample.

From cysteine to phenylalanine, the CDR3 is 15 amino acids long. Just the 45-base CDR3 DNA is kept, in frame starting at base 1. Germline trimming: 7 bases from V, 2 bases from J; junction bases outside gene matches: 9. The CDR1 and CDR2 encoded by the germline V gene (reference sequence) are LNHDA and SQIVND. About this clone itself: Its cognate antigen has yet to be identified. Base qualities were left out, and no much larger clone turns up one base away.

The cohort comprised 670 or so healthy bone marrow donors. At the time of sampling, every cohort member was nominally healthy, though immune exposures that went unrecorded were likely present. The donor tested CMV seronegative, placing the donor among the 352 seronegative members of the cohort. Each donor provided a peripheral blood sample, and peripheral blood mononuclear cells were used for TCR beta sequencing. The Qiagen DNeasy Blood Extraction Kit was used to extract genomic DNA from the blood cell samples. The receptor comes from a man younger than 40 in good health and CMV-seronegative. The sequencing input was PBMCs. The V gene is TRBV19 and the J gene is TRBJ2-3, with 7 middle bases fitting TRBD2. The base sequence is TGTGCCAGTAAATCGGGAGGCGGTCTCACAGATACGCAGTATTTT. Translated, it gives CASKSGGGLTDTQYF.